This T cell receptor (beta chain) was retrieved from a study of OX40 agonist ivuxolimab in advanced cancers. As for the study in general: In this trial design, patients received ivuxolimab intravenously at 0.01 to 10 mg/kg every 2 weeks. Enrolled patients in dose escalation had cancers that were hepatocellular carcinoma, melanoma, renal cell or head and neck cancer.

Sequencing was performed with immunoSEQ multiplex PCR; in TCRdb, only in-frame clones are kept and a portion is missing. The table shows around 66,000 clones, with approximately 80% occurring only once. CDR3 size: 18 residues. The V end lost 4 bases, the J end lost 1 base, and 21 bases lay between the germline ends. CDR1 and CDR2 (germline): PRHDT, FYEKMQ (reference sequence). Source: CD4+ or CD8+ T cells sorted from blood, taken in a trial of the OX40 agonist ivuxolimab. This chain links TRBV13 with TRBJ2-3; D may be TRBD2 (6 bases). The clonotype originates from an adult with an advanced solid tumor such as melanoma, head and neck, liver or kidney cancer. The CDR3 DNA is TGTGCCAGCAGCTCCGCCCTCGGGGGAGAGCCAGGCACAGATACGCAGTATTTT. Translated: CASSSALGGEPGTDTQYF.